Sequencing of this T cell receptor beta chain was carried out in a study of stem cell transplantation in POMP-related autoinflammatory disease. Notes on the study in general: In PRAID patients, the number of distinct TRB V-J gene pairings was restricted.

The assay was immunoSEQ multiplex PCR, and TCRdb's table has in-frame clones only and misses some. The sample gives over 30,000 clones, approximately 86% of which show up once; more than 0.55% is in the top ten. As for this clone: The antigen is not known.

The CDR3 contains 15 residues. Trimming took 4 bases from V and 1 from J, leaving 12 bases between them. CDR1 is SGHNT, CDR2 YYREEE, per germline (reference sequence). This material consisted of CD4+ T cells from PBMCs, taken before stem cell transplantation. The clonotype originates from a human donor with POMP-related autoinflammation and immune dysregulation (PRAID). The chain recombines TRBV5-4 with TRBJ2-1; unclear D gene. The CDR3 nucleotides read TGTGCCAGCAGCCCCCCTGGCGCTTCCTACAATGAGCAGTTCTTC. It specifies CASSPPGASYNEQFF.